Shown below are 27 T cell receptor beta chains from a single sample sequenced in a study of shared clonotypes between healthy human individuals (dated by TCRdb to 2018 to 2021). Library generation was performed with the immunoSEQ multiplex PCR assay. TCRdb took this table from immuneACCESS and kept in-frame rearrangements with V and J called. Such tables lack part of the clones; where checked against another copy, unresolved V genes explain under half of the gap, and the rest is unexplained. The sample profile shows 1,400,000 or so clones; approximately 98.5% of them were found once. In total, the top ten clones hold about 0.4% of the sample. The sample consisted of naive CD4+ T cells sorted from blood. The cell subset or site label of this sample denotes: CD45RA+ positively selected. These receptors came from a man aged 25-45 years in good health.

This chain joins TRBV5-1 and TRBJ2-6, with D uncertain. V dropped 1 base and J dropped 3 bases, with 11 bases sitting between them. CDR1 is SGHRS, CDR2 YFSETQ, per germline. The CDR3 loop spans 16 amino acids. CDR3 loop: CASSLLSGFGANVLTF. CDR3 DNA: TGCGCCAGCAGCTTGTTGTCGGGTTTTGGGGCCAACGTCCTGACTTTC.

The genes are TRBV5-4 and TRBJ2-2; 9 bases agree with TRBD1. The CDR3 covers 14 residues. CDR1 and CDR2 from the germline V gene are SGHNT and YYREEE (reference sequence). Losses at the gene ends were 4 bases for V and 5 bases for J; bases not matched to a gene: 3. Here the CDR3 DNA reads TGTGCCAGCAGCGGGACAGGGCGGACCGGGGAGCTGTTTTTT. Its translation: CASSGTGRTGELFF.

J is TRBJ2-5 and V is TRBV5-6, with 7 bases aligning to TRBD1. The J segment lost 4 bases and the V segment lost 1 base, leaving 13 bases of the junction unmatched. The CDR3 runs to 17 residues. Germline V gene lookup returns CDR1 SGHDT and CDR2 YYEEEE. DNA of the CDR3: TGTGCCAGCAGCTTGTTTGTGGAACAGGGGTTCCTAGAGACCCAGTACTTC. Encoded protein: CASSLFVEQGFLETQYF. The whole variable domain, filled in from reference TRBV5-6 and TRBJ2-5, reads DAGVTQSPTHLIKTRGQQVTLRCSPKSGHDTVSWYQQALGQGPQFIFQYYEEEERQRGNFPDRFSGHQFPNYSSELNVNALLLGDSALYLCASSLFVEQGFLETQYFGPGTRLLVL.

The chain carries TRBV7-2 and TRBJ2-1; the match to TRBD2 covers 9 bases. Germline CDR1 reads SGHTA; CDR2 reads FQGNSA. The CDR3 is 15 residues long. The ends lost 3 bases at V and 9 bases at J; junction bases unmatched: 9. The chain's CDR3 is CASSLGGAGGFEQFF. The CDR3 bases are TGTGCCAGCAGCTTGGGGGGTGCGGGAGGGTTTGAGCAGTTCTTC.

This chain joins TRBV7-2 and TRBJ1-2; D is uncertain. The CDR3 is 13 amino acids. V shed 2 bases and J shed 8 bases, with 12 bases lying between them. CDR1 is SGHTA, CDR2 FQGNSA, per germline. Here the CDR3 reads CASSLRLLGGYTF. As DNA, the CDR3 is TGTGCCAGCAGCTTACGTCTCCTTGGCGGCTACACCTTC.

This clone came up a few times. The chain carries TRBV18 and TRBJ1-1, with D unclear. The V gene's germline CDR1 is KGHSH and CDR2 LQKENI. V was cut by 1 base and J by 4 bases, with 13 bases left in between. This CDR3 region has 15 residues. The CDR3, as DNA: TGTGCCAGCTCACCACAAAGTAAGCTGGGCACTGAAGCTTTCTTT. Its protein product is CASSPQSKLGTEAFF.

The chain recombines TRBV15 with TRBJ1-5, with D uncertain. Germline assignment: CDR1 LNHNV and CDR2 YYDKDF (reference sequence). The CDR3 has 14 residues. Deletions cut 0 bases from V and 5 bases from J, with 8 bases between. CDR3 bases: TGTGCCACCAGCAGAGATTATCGGGATCAGCCCCAGCATTTT. This translates into CATSRDYRDQPQHF.

CDR3 sequence (DNA): TGTGCCAGCAGTTTAAGAGACTATCGTGGGGGCGGGGAGCTGTTTTTT. Amino acid sequence: CASSLRDYRGGGELFF. The V and J genes are TRBV28 and TRBJ2-2; TRBD1 or TRBD2 may be the D gene (5 bases each). Germline V lookup: CDR1 MDHEN, CDR2 SYDVKM. This CDR3 region has 16 residues. The V gene lost 2 bases and the J gene lost 7 bases, with 17 bases spanning the gap.

The chain recombines TRBV19 with TRBJ2-3, with 7 bases aligning to TRBD1. The V and J ends lost 1 base and 8 bases, in that order; junction bases with no gene match: 12. CDR1 and CDR2 from the germline V gene are LNHDA and SQIVND (reference sequence). CDR3 length: 16 residues. Here the CDR3 DNA reads TGTGCCAGTAGTATAGGGGACAGAGTAATACTTGCTACGCAGTATTTT. Translating gives CASSIGDRVILATQYF.

In its sample, this clone was seen once. The genes are TRBV11-2 and TRBJ2-2, with 13 bases aligning to TRBD2. Looked up from germline, CDR1 is SGHAT and CDR2 is FQNNGV. Losses at the gene ends were 1 base for V and 3 bases for J; bases not matched to a gene: 8. This CDR3 region has 19 residues. The CDR3 loop reads CASSLVGLAGVPDTGELFF. The DNA of the CDR3 is TGTGCCAGCAGCTTAGTAGGACTAGCGGGAGTGCCGGACACCGGGGAGCTGTTTTTT. The full variable domain, with the rest looked up from reference TRBV11-2 and TRBJ2-2, is EAGVAQSPRYKIIEKRQSVAFWCNPISGHATLYWYQQILGQGPKLLIQFQNNGVVDDSQLPKDRFSAERLKGVDSTLKIQPAKLEDSAVYLCASSLVGLAGVPDTGELFFGEGSRLTVL.

Turning to this clone: Within the sample, other DNA sequences also encode this same CDR3. This rearrangement joins TRBV6-1 to TRBJ2-7; 11 positions match TRBD2. The ends lost 4 bases at V and 2 bases at J; junction bases unmatched: 4. The germline V gene has CDR1 MNHNS and CDR2 SASEGT. This CDR3 region has 15 residues. The CDR3 sequence: CASSATSGIPYEQYF. The CDR3 region has the DNA TGTGCCAGCAGTGCGACTAGCGGGATACCCTACGAGCAGTACTTC.

The chain combines TRBV2 with TRBJ1-5; TRBD1 is a possible D gene (6 bases). Trimming removed 6 bases from V and 0 bases from J, with 12 bases in between. Germline CDR1 is SNHLY and CDR2 is FYNNEI. There are 15 residues in the CDR3. The DNA for the CDR3 is TGTGCCAGCAGCGGACAGCTAAATAGCAATCAGCCCCAGCATTTT. This codes for CASSGQLNSNQPQHF.

The chain has TRBV20-1 and TRBJ1-1, with D unclear. Looked up from germline, CDR1 is DFQATT and CDR2 is SNEGSKA (reference sequence). The CDR3 sequence is 11 residues long. V was cut by 5 bases and J by 5 bases, with 9 bases left in between. CDR3 loop: CSAPLPTEAFF. In DNA form, the CDR3 reads TGCAGTGCTCCCCTCCCAACTGAAGCTTTCTTT.

This chain connects TRBV18 to TRBJ2-2; D is tentatively TRBD1 or TRBD2 (5 bases each). V shed 6 bases and J shed 0 bases, with 11 bases lying between them. Germline V lookup: CDR1 KGHSH, CDR2 LQKENI. The CDR3 loop spans 15 amino acids. DNA of the CDR3: TGTGCCAGCTCGGCCGGGACCTCGAACACCGGGGAGCTGTTTTTT. Its protein is CASSAGTSNTGELFF. Supplemented by reference TRBV18 and TRBJ2-2, the full variable domain reads NAGVMQNPRHLVRRRGQEARLRCSPMKGHSHVYWYRQLPEEGLKFMVYLQKENIIDESGMPKERFSAEFPKEGPSILRIQQVVRGDSAAYFCASSAGTSNTGELFFGEGSRLTVL.

The V call is TRBV5-1, the J call TRBJ2-1; 8 bases are a match to TRBD2. With V trimmed by 2 bases and J by 9 bases, 13 bases remained unmatched. The CDR3 has 16 amino acids. Germline CDR1 is SGHRS and CDR2 is YFSETQ. The CDR3 sequence is CASSFGSAGGQGEQFF. The CDR3 DNA reads as TGCGCCAGCAGCTTTGGCTCGGCGGGAGGACAAGGTGAGCAGTTCTTC. The whole variable domain, remainder taken from reference TRBV5-1 and TRBJ2-1, is KAGVTQTPRYLIKTRGQQVTLSCSPISGHRSVSWYQQTPGQGLQFLFEYFSETQRNKGNFPGRFSGRQFSNSRSEMNVSTLELGDSALYLCASSFGSAGGQGEQFFGPGTRLTVL.

The J gene is TRBJ2-7, the V gene TRBV27, with TRBD2 identical over 10 bases. Germline CDR1 MNHEY, CDR2 SMNVEV (reference sequence). Trimming removed 5 bases from V and 4 bases from J; junction bases left unmatched: 11. The CDR3 contains 16 residues. CDR3 in DNA: TGTGCCAGCAGTCCCCGCTGGACTAGCGGTCCTTACGAGCAGTACTTC. This sequence encodes CASSPRWTSGPYEQYF.

The CDR3 region is CASSLGRGVQETQYF. The CDR3 DNA reads TGTGCCAGCAGCTTGGGCAGGGGTGTCCAAGAGACCCAGTACTTC. V is TRBV7-9 and J is TRBJ2-5; a weak D match, TRBD1 (6 bases). V lost 3 bases to trimming and J lost 1 base, with 12 bases between them. The germline V gene encodes CDR1 SEHNR and CDR2 FQNEAQ (reference sequence). The CDR3 runs to 15 residues.

V gene TRBV28 combines with J gene TRBJ2-1; 8 nucleotides align to TRBD2. Germline CDR1 MDHEN, CDR2 SYDVKM. There are 14 residues in the CDR3. V gave up 7 bases and J gave up 15 bases; unmatched junction bases: 17. The CDR3 here is CASILGFPGGPTFF. For the CDR3, the DNA is TGTGCCAGCATCCTAGGGTTCCCGGGAGGGCCCACGTTCTTC.

The V gene is TRBV29-1, the J gene TRBJ2-6; D is uncertain. Germline values: CDR1 SQVTM, CDR2 ANQGSEA. With 5 bases removed from V and 1 base from J, the gap between germline ends came to 6 bases. The CDR3 is made up of 13 amino acids. The CDR3 DNA reads TGCAGCGTTTATAGTTCTGGGGCCAACGTCCTGACTTTC. Translation: CSVYSSGANVLTF. The variable domain in full, with the rest retrieved from reference TRBV29-1 and TRBJ2-6, is SAVISQKPSRDICQRGTSLTIQCQVDSQVTMMFWYRQQPGQSLTLIATANQGSEATYESGFVIDKFPISRPNLTFSTLTVSNMSPEDSSIYLCSVYSSGANVLTFGAGSRLTVL.

This chain joins TRBV7-2 and TRBJ2-7; 11 nucleotides align to TRBD1. V shed 3 bases and J 6 bases; nucleotides not matched to a gene: 4. CDR3 length: 14 amino acids. Germline values: CDR1 SGHTA, CDR2 FQGNSA. The CDR3 bases are TGTGCCAGCAGCTTTACCGGGACAGGGGGCGAGCAGTACTTC. Its translation: CASSFTGTGGEQYF.

The V gene is TRBV6-5, the J gene TRBJ2-4, with 7 bases matching TRBD1. CDR1 is MNHEY, CDR2 SVGAGI, per germline. There are 15 residues in the CDR3. Trimming cost V 2 bases and J 1 base; bases outside gene matches: 2. The CDR3 sequence is CASSYLQGAKNIQYF. CDR3 bases: TGTGCCAGCAGTTACCTACAGGGGGCCAAAAACATTCAGTACTTC.

V gene TRBV5-1 combines with J gene TRBJ2-1, with TRBD1 matching over 9 bases. V trimming: 1 base; J trimming: 7 bases; junction bases outside the gene matches: 6. In germline, CDR1 is SGHRS, CDR2 YFSETQ. There are 15 residues in the CDR3. CDR3 loop: CASSLTDRGGNEQFF. The CDR3 DNA is TGCGCCAGCAGCTTGACTGACAGGGGGGGTAATGAGCAGTTCTTC.

The chain uses TRBV6-1 and TRBJ2-7; a possible D gene is TRBD2 (6 bases). From germline, CDR1 is MNHNS and CDR2 SASEGT. The V end lost 6 bases, the J end lost 5 bases, and 17 bases lay between the germline ends. CDR3 length: 14 residues. CDR3 DNA: TGTGCCAGCAGGGAGGGATTAGCGGCCGACGAGCAGTACTTC. As protein: CASREGLAADEQYF.

The rearrangement joins TRBV15 to TRBJ2-7; D not certain. V was clipped by 1 base and J by 0 bases, with 10 bases between them. Per the germline V gene, CDR1 is LNHNV and CDR2 is YYDKDF (reference sequence). The CDR3 has 15 amino acids. CDR3 sequence: CATSRVVRSSYEQYF. The CDR3 DNA is TGTGCCACCAGCAGAGTGGTGCGGAGCTCCTACGAGCAGTACTTC. Full variable domain (missing parts from reference TRBV15 and TRBJ2-7): DAMVIQNPRYQVTQFGKPVTLSCSQTLNHNVMYWYQQKSSQAPKLLFHYYDKDFNNEADTPDNFQSRRPNTSFCFLDIRSPGLGDTAMYLCATSRVVRSSYEQYFGPGTRLTVT.

The J gene is TRBJ2-5, the V gene TRBV30; D not resolved. Germline CDR1 GTSNPN, CDR2 SVGIG (reference sequence). V lost 5 bases to trimming and J lost 5 bases, with 15 bases between them. CDR3 length: 13 residues. This CDR3 reads CAWGPKNEETQYF. The CDR3 coding sequence is TGTGCCTGGGGCCCAAAGAACGAGGAGACCCAGTACTTC.

The chain has TRBV7-8 and TRBJ1-3, with D perhaps TRBD1 (5 bases). The CDR3 loop spans 15 amino acids. CDR1 is SGHVS, CDR2 FQNEAQ, per germline. V was pared by 0 bases and J by 4 bases, with 10 bases between. This CDR3 is CASSLARGSGNTIYF. In DNA, the CDR3 is TGTGCCAGCAGCTTAGCGAGGGGTTCAGGAAACACCATATATTTT.

The chain uses TRBV10-1 and TRBJ2-3; possible D gene TRBD1, 5 bases. This CDR3 region has 15 residues. CDR1 WNHNN and CDR2 SYGVQD come from the germline V gene (reference sequence). V lost 7 bases to trimming and J lost 3 bases, with 17 bases between them. In nucleotides, the CDR3 is TGCGCCAGCACCGACGGCAGGGTAAGGACAGATACGCAGTATTTT. Translating gives CASTDGRVRTDTQYF.